The 18 T cell receptor beta chains below all came from one sample that was sequenced in a study of T cells in localized non-small cell lung cancer. The assay was immunoSEQ multiplex PCR, and TCRdb's table has in-frame clones only and misses some. The sample lists around 1,800 clones, approximately 35% occurring once. Material: lung tumor tissue, obtained before any cancer treatment. The receptors shown here come from a male donor aged 60 or older with stage III squamous cell lung carcinoma.

The chain joins TRBV6-8 to TRBJ2-1; TRBD2 matches 11 bases. V shed 0 bases and J 7 bases; nucleotides not matched to a gene: 11. This CDR3 comprises 18 residues. Germline CDR1 is MNHGY and CDR2 is SAAAGT. The CDR3 DNA reads as TGTGCCAGCAGTTACTCCCTAGCGGGGGGAGAATTTTGGAATGAGCAGTTCTTC. This translates into CASSYSLAGGEFWNEQFF.

The chain couples TRBV6-8 to TRBJ2-1, with TRBD2 matching over 10 bases. V was pared by 6 bases and J by 10 bases, with 12 bases of the junction left unmatched. The CDR3 runs to 15 residues. Per the germline V gene, CDR1 is MNHGY and CDR2 is SAAAGT. CDR3 loop: CASRRTSGLHWEQFF. In DNA form, the CDR3 reads TGTGCCAGCAGACGGACTAGCGGCTTACATTGGGAGCAGTTCTTC.

Within the sample, this clone is large. This chain joins TRBV19 and TRBJ1-3, with TRBD1 as a possible D gene (5 bases). CDR1 and CDR2 (germline): LNHDA, SQIVND (reference sequence). V lost 3 bases, J lost 0 bases, and 6 bases lay in between. The CDR3 runs 14 residues. CDR3 in DNA: TGTGCCAGTAGTATCGGGGGCTCTGGAAACACCATATATTTT. Its protein is CASSIGGSGNTIYF.

The chain recombines TRBV30 with TRBJ2-1, with 15 positions matching TRBD2. The CDR3 loop spans 16 amino acids. Trimming removed 3 bases from V and 9 bases from J; junction bases left unmatched: 9. Germline V gene data show CDR1 as GTSNPN and CDR2 as SVGIG (reference sequence). CDR3 in amino acids: CAWRTGTSGGRGEQFF. The CDR3, as DNA: TGTGCCTGGAGGACCGGGACTAGCGGGGGGAGGGGTGAGCAGTTCTTC.

This clone was seen only a few times. The rearrangement links TRBV9 to TRBJ2-1; D is perhaps TRBD1 or TRBD2 (5 bases each). Germline CDR1 and CDR2: SGDLS and YYNGEE. The CDR3 is 15 amino acids. The germline V and J ends were trimmed by 5 bases and 0 bases, with 12 bases remaining between them. The CDR3 nucleotides are TGTGCCAGCAGGGGGGTCGGAGGCTCCTACAATGAGCAGTTCTTC. Translated, it gives CASRGVGGSYNEQFF.

V is TRBV18 and J is TRBJ2-7, with no clear D. This CDR3 comprises 13 residues. Per germline, CDR1 KGHSH and CDR2 LQKENI. The V gene lost 2 bases and the J gene lost 4 bases, with 9 bases spanning the gap. The chain's CDR3 is CASSPGTAYEQYV. As DNA, the CDR3 is TGTGCCAGCTCACCAGGCACAGCATACGAGCAGTACGTC.

Judged by abundance, this clone is medium-sized. The J gene is TRBJ1-6, the V gene TRBV6-8; no reliable D call. V was cut by 2 bases and J by 8 bases, with 4 bases left in between. This CDR3 contains 12 residues. CDR1 and CDR2 from the germline V gene are MNHGY and SAAAGT. The CDR3 sequence is CASSYVDSPLHF. The CDR3 DNA reads TGTGCCAGCAGTTACGTTGATTCACCCCTCCACTTT.

The chain has TRBV30 and TRBJ1-2; no clear D gene. The CDR3 extends over 14 amino acids. Trimming pared 4 bases from V and 10 bases from J, leaving 22 bases between. Germline assignment: CDR1 GTSNPN and CDR2 SVGIG (reference sequence). The CDR3 sequence is CAWKTYERFMAYTF. CDR3 coding DNA: TGTGCCTGGAAGACATATGAGCGGTTCATGGCCTACACCTTC.

By sample share, this clone is large. This chain uses TRBV11-3 with TRBJ2-2, with 7 nucleotides matching TRBD2. J gave up 1 base and V 6 bases, and 2 bases lay outside the gene matches. The germline V gene encodes CDR1 SGHNT and CDR2 YENEEA. This CDR3 has 14 amino acids. CDR3 coding DNA: TGTGCCAGCAGACCGGGGGGGAACACCGGGGAGCTGTTTTTT. Translated, it gives CASRPGGNTGELFF.

Only a few counts were recorded for this clone. The chain employs TRBV11-3 and TRBJ1-2, with TRBD1 identical over 7 bases. Germline lookup yields CDR1 SGHNT and CDR2 YENEEA. The CDR3 extends over 15 amino acids. The ends lost 6 bases at V and 8 bases at J; junction bases unmatched: 15. For the CDR3, the DNA is TGTGCCAGCAGGTATACGCGGCAGGGGGATTTGGGCTACACCTTC. Its protein is CASRYTRQGDLGYTF.

The V call is TRBV19, the J call TRBJ1-5, with TRBD1 as a possible D gene (6 bases). V gave up 6 bases and J gave up 3 bases, with 12 bases separating them. The CDR3 extends over 14 amino acids. Germline loops: CDR1 LNHDA, CDR2 SQIVND (reference sequence). The CDR3 sequence is CASRLGQTNQPQHF. In DNA, the CDR3 is TGTGCCAGTAGACTCGGACAGACCAATCAGCCCCAGCATTTT.

This sequence joins TRBV9 and TRBJ1-2; the D gene is possibly TRBD1 (6 bases). CDR3 length: 13 residues. Trimming took 3 bases from V and 6 from J, leaving 12 bases between them. CDR1 and CDR2 from the germline V gene are SGDLS and YYNGEE. The CDR3 loop is CASSAGQPHGYTF. CDR3 nucleotides: TGTGCCAGCAGCGCTGGACAGCCTCATGGCTACACCTTC.

CDR3 nucleotide sequence: TGTGCCAGTAGTATGAGAGGACAGGGGAGGCACAATGAGCAGTTCTTC. The encoded protein is CASSMRGQGRHNEQFF. This rearrangement joins TRBV19 to TRBJ2-1, with 9 nucleotides matching TRBD1. From germline, CDR1 is LNHDA and CDR2 SQIVND (reference sequence). CDR3 length: 16 amino acids. Trimming took 3 bases from V and 5 from J; bases not matched to a gene: 8.

Of note for this clone: The germline gene is not matched at one end of the junction; a read error may be the cause. CDR3 residues: CASTTPSSGANVLTF. The DNA of the CDR3 is TGTGCCAGCACGACGCCGAGCTCTGGGGCCAACGTCCTAACTTTC. The chain uses TRBV9 and TRBJ2-6; D might be TRBD1 (5 bases). This CDR3 comprises 15 residues. The germline CDR1 and CDR2 sequences are SGDLS and YYNGEE.

In its sample, this clone ranks as medium-sized. The chain has TRBV9 and TRBJ2-5; weak D call: TRBD1 (6 bases). Germline V gene data show CDR1 as SGDLS and CDR2 as YYNGEE. Between the trimmed V and J ends, which lost 5 bases and 0 bases, there was a span of 11 bases. CDR3 length: 14 amino acids. In DNA form, the CDR3 reads TGTGCCAGCAGTGAAGGACAGTACCAAGAGACCCAGTACTTC. It is translated as CASSEGQYQETQYF.

The sample holds a few counts of this clone. V gene TRBV30 combines with J gene TRBJ1-3; TRBD1 is a possible D gene (6 bases). The CDR3 has 14 residues. Trimming removed 0 bases at V and 4 bases at J, with 10 bases between. Per the germline V gene, CDR1 is GTSNPN and CDR2 is SVGIG (reference sequence). The CDR3 coding sequence is TGTGCCTGGAGTGTAGGGGGAGGAGGAAACACCATATATTTT. This gives the protein CAWSVGGGGNTIYF.

The chain recombines TRBV5-1 with TRBJ2-7, with a possible D match to TRBD1 (5 bases). CDR3 size: 14 residues. Germline lookup yields CDR1 SGHRS and CDR2 YFSETQ. V shed 0 bases and J shed 2 bases, with 9 bases lying between them. CDR3 nucleotide sequence: TGCGCCAGCAGCTTGGAAGGGGCCACCTACGAGCAGTACTTC. Translating gives CASSLEGATYEQYF.

The CDR3 DNA is TGTGCCAGCAGGGGGATGATGAACACTGAAGCTTTCTTT. Protein product: CASRGMMNTEAFF. The rearrangement joins TRBV9 to TRBJ1-1; D is unresolved. The V gene's germline CDR1 is SGDLS and CDR2 YYNGEE. The CDR3 loop spans 13 amino acids. The V and J ends lost 5 bases and 0 bases respectively, with 8 bases between them.